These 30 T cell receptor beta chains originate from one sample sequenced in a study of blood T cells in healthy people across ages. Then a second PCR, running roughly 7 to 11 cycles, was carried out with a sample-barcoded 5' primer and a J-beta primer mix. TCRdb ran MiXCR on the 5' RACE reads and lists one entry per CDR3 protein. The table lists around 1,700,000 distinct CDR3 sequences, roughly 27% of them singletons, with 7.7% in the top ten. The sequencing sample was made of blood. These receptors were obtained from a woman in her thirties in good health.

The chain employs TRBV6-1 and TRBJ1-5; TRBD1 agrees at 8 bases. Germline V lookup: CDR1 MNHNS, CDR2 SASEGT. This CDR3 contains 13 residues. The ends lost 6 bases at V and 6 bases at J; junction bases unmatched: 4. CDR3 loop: CASRLTGVQPQHF. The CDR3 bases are TGTGCCAGCAGATTGACAGGGGTTCAGCCCCAGCATTTT.

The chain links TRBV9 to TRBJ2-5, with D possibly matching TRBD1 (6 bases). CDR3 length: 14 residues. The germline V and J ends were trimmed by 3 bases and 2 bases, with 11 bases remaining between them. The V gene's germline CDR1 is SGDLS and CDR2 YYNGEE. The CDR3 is CASSEYGQQETQYF. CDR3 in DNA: TGTGCCAGCAGCGAATACGGACAGCAAGAGACCCAGTACTTC.

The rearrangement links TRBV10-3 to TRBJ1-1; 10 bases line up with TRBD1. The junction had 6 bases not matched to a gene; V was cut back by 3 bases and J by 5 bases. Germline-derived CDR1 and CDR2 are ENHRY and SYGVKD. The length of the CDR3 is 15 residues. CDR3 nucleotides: TGTGCCATCAGTGACGGGACAGGGGTAAAGACTGAAGCTTTCTTT. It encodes CAISDGTGVKTEAFF.

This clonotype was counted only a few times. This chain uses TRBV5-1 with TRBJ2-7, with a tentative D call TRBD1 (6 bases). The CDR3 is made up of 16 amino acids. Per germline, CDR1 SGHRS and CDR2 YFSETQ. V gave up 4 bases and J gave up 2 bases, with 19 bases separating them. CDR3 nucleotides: TGCGCCAGCAGCGCCCAGATTACAGGGATTGCCTACGAGCAGTACTTC. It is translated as CASSAQITGIAYEQYF.

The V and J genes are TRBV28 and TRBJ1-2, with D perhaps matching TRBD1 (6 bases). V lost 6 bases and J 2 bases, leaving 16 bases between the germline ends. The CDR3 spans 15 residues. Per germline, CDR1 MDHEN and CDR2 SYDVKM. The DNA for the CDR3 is TGTGCCAGCAGAGTGCAGGGTGGGGGCAACTATGGCTACACCTTC. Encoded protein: CASRVQGGGNYGYTF.

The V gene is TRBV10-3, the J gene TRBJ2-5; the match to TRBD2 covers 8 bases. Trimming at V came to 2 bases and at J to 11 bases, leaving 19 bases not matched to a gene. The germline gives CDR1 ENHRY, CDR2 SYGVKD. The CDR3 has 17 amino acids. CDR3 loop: CAISEKSWEREQVEQYF. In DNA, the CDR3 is TGTGCCATCAGTGAGAAGTCGTGGGAGCGGGAGCAGGTTGAGCAGTACTTC.

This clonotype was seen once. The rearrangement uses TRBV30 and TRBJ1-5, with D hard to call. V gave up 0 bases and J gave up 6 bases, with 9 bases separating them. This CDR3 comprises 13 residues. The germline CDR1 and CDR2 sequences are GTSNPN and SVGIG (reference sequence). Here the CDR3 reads CAWSVKGVQPQHF. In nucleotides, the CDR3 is TGTGCCTGGAGTGTCAAGGGTGTTCAGCCCCAGCATTTT.

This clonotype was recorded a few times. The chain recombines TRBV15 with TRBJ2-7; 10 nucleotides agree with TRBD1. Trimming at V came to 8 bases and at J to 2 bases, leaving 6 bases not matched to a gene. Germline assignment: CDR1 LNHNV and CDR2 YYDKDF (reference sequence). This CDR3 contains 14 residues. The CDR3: CATAPGTGAYEQYF. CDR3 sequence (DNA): TGTGCCACCGCGCCTGGGACAGGGGCCTACGAGCAGTACTTC.

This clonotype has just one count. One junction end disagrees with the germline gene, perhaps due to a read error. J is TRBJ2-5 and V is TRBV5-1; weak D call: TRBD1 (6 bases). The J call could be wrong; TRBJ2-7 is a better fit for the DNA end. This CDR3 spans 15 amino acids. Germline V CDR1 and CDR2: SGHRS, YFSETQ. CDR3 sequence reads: CASNLKGDPSYEQYF. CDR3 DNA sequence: TGCGCCAGCAACTTGAAGGGGGACCCTAGCTACGAGCAGTACTTC.

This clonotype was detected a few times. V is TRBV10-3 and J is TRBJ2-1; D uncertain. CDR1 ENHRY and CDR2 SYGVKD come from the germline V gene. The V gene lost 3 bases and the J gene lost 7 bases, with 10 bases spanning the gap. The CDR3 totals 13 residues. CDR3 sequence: CAISERVPNEQFF. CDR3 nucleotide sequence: TGTGCCATCAGTGAACGGGTCCCAAATGAGCAGTTCTTC.

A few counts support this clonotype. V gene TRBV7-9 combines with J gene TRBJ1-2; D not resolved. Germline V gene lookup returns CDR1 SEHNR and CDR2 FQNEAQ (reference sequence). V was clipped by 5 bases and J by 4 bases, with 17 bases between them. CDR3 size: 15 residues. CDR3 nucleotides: TGTGCCAGCAGCAGGACCGCGATCGAGGCCTATGGCTACACCTTC. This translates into CASSRTAIEAYGYTF.

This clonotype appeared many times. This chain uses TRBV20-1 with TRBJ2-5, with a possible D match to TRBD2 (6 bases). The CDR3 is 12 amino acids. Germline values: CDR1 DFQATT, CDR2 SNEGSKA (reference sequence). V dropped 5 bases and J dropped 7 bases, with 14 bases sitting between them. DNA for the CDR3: TGCAGTGCTCATAGCGGATTGGGGACCCAGTACTTC. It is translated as CSAHSGLGTQYF.

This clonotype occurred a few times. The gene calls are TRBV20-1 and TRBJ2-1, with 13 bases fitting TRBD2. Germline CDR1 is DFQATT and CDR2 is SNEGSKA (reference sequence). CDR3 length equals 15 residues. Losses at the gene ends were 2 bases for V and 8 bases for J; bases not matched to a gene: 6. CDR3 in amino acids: CSARRLAGGGDEQFF. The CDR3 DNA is TGCAGTGCTAGACGACTAGCGGGAGGAGGGGATGAGCAGTTCTTC.

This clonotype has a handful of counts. In nucleotides, the CDR3 is TGTGCCAGCAGCGTAGAGCCGGCGAGCTCCTACGAGCAGTACTTC. This encodes CASSVEPASSYEQYF. The chain combines TRBV9 with TRBJ2-7; D gene unclear. Germline CDR1 and CDR2: SGDLS and YYNGEE. V lost 0 bases and J lost 0, with 10 bases in between. This CDR3 has 15 residues.

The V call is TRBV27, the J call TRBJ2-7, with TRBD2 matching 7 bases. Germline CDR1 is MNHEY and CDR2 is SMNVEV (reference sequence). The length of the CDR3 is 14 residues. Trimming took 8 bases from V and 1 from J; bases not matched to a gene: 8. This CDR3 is CASGAGRGSYEQYF. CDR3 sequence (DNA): TGTGCCAGCGGCGCGGGGAGGGGTTCCTACGAGCAGTACTTC.

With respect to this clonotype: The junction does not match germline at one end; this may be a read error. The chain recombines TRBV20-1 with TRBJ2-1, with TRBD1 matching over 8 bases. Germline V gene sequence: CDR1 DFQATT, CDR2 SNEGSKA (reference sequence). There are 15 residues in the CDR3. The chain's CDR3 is CSARDPDRAYNGQFF. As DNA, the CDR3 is TGCAGTGCTAGAGATCCGGACAGGGCTTACAATGGGCAGTTCTTC.

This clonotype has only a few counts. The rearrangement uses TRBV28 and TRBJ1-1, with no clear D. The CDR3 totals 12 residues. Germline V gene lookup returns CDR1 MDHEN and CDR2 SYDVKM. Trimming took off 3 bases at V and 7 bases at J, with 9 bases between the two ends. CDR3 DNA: TGTGCCAGCAGTTTTACAGAAGTTGAAGCTTTCTTT. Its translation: CASSFTEVEAFF.

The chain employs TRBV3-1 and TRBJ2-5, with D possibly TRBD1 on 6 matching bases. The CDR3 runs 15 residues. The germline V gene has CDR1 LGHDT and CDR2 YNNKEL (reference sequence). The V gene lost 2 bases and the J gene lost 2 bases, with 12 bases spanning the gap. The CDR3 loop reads CASSQSQGPQETQYF. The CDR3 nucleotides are TGTGCCAGCAGCCAATCACAGGGCCCTCAAGAGACCCAGTACTTC.

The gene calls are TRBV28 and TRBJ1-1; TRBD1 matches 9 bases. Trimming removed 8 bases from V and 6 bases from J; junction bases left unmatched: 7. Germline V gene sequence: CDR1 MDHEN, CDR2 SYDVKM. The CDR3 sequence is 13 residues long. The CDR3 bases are TGTGCCAGCGGGGGGACAGGGCCTCCTGAAGCTTTCTTT. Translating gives CASGGTGPPEAFF.

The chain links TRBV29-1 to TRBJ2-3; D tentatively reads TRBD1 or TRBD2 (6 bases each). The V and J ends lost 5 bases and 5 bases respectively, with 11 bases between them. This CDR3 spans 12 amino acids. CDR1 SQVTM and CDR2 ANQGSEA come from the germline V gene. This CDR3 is CSVQRGVDTQYF. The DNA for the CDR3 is TGCAGCGTTCAGAGGGGGGTAGATACGCAGTATTTT.

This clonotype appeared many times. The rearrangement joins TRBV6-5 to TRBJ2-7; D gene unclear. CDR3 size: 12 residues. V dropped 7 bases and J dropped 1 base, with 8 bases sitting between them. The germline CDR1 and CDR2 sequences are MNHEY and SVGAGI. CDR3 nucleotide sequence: TGTGCCAGCACCGGGTTATCCTACGAGCAGTACTTC. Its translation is CASTGLSYEQYF.

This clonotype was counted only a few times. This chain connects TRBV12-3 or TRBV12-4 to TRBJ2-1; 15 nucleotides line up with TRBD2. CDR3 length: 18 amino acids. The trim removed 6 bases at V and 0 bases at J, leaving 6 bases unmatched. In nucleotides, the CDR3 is TGTGCCAGCAGATGGACTAGCGGGAGGGGATCCTCCTACAATGAGCAGTTCTTC. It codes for CASRWTSGRGSSYNEQFF.

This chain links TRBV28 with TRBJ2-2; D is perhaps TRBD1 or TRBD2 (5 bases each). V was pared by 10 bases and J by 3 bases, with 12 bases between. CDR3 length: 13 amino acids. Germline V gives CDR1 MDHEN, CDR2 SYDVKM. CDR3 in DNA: TGTGCCACCGGGGACGCAGACACCGGGGAGCTGTTTTTT. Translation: CATGDADTGELFF.

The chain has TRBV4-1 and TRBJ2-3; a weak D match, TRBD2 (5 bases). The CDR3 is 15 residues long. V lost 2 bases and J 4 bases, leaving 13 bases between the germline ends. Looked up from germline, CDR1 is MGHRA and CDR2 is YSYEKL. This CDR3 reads CASSQRRGSPDTQYF. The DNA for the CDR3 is TGCGCCAGCAGCCAACGACGTGGGAGTCCAGATACGCAGTATTTT.

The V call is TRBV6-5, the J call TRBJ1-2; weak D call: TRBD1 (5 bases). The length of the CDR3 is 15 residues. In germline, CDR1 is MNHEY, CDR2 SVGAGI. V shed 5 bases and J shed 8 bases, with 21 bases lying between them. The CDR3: CASSPRESRGKGYTF. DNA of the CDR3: TGTGCCAGCAGTCCTCGGGAATCTCGGGGCAAGGGCTACACCTTC.

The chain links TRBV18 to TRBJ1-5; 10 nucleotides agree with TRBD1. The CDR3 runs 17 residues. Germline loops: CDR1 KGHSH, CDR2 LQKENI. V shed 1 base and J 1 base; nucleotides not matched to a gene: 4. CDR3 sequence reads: CASSPRKGQGSNQPQHF. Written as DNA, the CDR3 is TGTGCCAGCTCACCACGGAAGGGACAGGGGAGCAATCAGCCCCAGCATTTT.

In DNA, the CDR3 is TGTGCCAGCAGTTTACTATGGCAGGGGAAGCGCGAGCAGTACTTC. Amino acid sequence: CASSLLWQGKREQYF. This chain connects TRBV27 to TRBJ2-7; D is perhaps TRBD1 (6 bases). The CDR3 extends over 15 amino acids. V was cut by 2 bases and J by 6 bases, with 17 bases left in between. CDR1 is MNHEY and CDR2 is SMNVEV in the germline V gene (reference sequence).

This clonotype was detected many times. The CDR3 protein is CASSLTSGQNEQYF. In DNA form, the CDR3 reads TGTGCCAGCAGCTTAACTAGCGGGCAAAATGAGCAGTACTTC. The rearrangement uses TRBV7-9 and TRBJ2-7, with TRBD2 matching 9 bases. CDR3 length: 14 residues. Per the germline V gene, CDR1 is SEHNR and CDR2 is FQNEAQ (reference sequence). V lost 2 bases to trimming and J lost 7 bases; unmatched junction nucleotides: 6.

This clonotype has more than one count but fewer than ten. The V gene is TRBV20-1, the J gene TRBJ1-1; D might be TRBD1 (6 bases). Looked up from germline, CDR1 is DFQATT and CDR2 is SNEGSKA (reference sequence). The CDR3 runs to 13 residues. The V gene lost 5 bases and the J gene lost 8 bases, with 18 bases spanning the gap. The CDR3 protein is CSAWDGGGTEAFF. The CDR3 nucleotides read TGCAGTGCTTGGGACGGCGGGGGCACCGAAGCTTTCTTT.

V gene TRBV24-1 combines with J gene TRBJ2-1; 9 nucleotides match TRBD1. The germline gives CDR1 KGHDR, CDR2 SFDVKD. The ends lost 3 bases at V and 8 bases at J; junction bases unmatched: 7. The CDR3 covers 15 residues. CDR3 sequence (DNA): TGTGCCACCAGTGATGTCCCGGGACAGGGCCATGAGCAGTTCTTC. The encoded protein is CATSDVPGQGHEQFF.